This T cell receptor beta chain was documented in a study of T cells in Graves' hyperthyroidism and ophthalmopathy. TCR beta CDR3 sequences were amplified from RNA transcripts. HTBI primers were the set used in a first-round RT-PCR of the TCR CDR3. TCRdb reprocessed the multiplex PCR reads via MiXCR and lists one record per CDR3 protein. The data hold a few hundred thousand distinct CDR3 sequences, with around 13% observed a single time. This CDR3 has 14 amino acids. Trimming stripped 8 bases from V and 6 bases from J, with 17 bases between. The V gene's germline CDR1 is LNHDA and CDR2 SQIVND (reference sequence).

Sequenced input: blood. The chain couples TRBV19 to TRBJ1-5; no clear D gene. This receptor was obtained from a woman in her twenties or thirties with Graves' ophthalmopathy. The CDR3 DNA reads TGTGCCAGTGCGGGCGCTCGCACCTTTCAGCCCCAGCATTTT. Translating gives CASAGARTFQPQHF.